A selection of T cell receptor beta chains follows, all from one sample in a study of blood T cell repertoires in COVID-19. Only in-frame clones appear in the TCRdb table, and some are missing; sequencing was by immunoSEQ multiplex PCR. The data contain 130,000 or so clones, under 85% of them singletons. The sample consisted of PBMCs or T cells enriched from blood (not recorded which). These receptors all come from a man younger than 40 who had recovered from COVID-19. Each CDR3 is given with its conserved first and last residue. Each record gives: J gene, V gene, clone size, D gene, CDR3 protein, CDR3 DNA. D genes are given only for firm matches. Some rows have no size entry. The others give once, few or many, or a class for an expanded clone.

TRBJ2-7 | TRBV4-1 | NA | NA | CASSQVFAGEQYF | TGCGCCAGCAGCCAAGTGTTCGCGGGCGAGCAGTACTTC
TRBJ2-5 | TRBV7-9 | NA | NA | CASSRGEAQLETQYF | TGTGCCAGCAGTCGCGGGGAGGCACAGTTAGAGACCCAGTACTTC
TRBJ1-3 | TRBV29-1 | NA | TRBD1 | CSVAGGSGNTIYF | TGCAGCGTTGCAGGGGGCTCTGGAAACACCATATATTTT
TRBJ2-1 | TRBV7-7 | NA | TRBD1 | CASSRGQGNEQFF | TGTGCTAGCAGCCGCGGACAGGGAAATGAGCAGTTCTTC
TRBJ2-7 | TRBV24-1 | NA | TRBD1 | CATNRGPSYEQYF | TGTGCCACCAACAGGGGGCCATCGTACGAGCAGTACTTC
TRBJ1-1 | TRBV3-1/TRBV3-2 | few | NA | CASKTGNTEAFF | TGTGCCAGCAAAACGGGAAACACTGAAGCTTTCTTT
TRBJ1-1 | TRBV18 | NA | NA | CASSLWEDPNTEAFF | TGTGCCAGCTCCCTTTGGGAGGATCCGAACACTGAAGCTTTCTTT
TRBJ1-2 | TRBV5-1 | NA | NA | CASSFNRDAYGYTF | TGCGCCAGCAGCTTTAACAGGGATGCCTATGGCTACACCTTC
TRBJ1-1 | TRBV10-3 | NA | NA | CALKTDSTSTEAFF | TGTGCCCTCAAGACAGACTCAACAAGTACTGAAGCTTTCTTT
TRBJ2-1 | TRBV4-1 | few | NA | CASSPQGNPRGYEQFF | TGCGCCAGCAGCCCTCAAGGCAACCCCCGGGGGTATGAGCAGTTCTTC
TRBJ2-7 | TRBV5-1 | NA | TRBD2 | CASSHTSGGSYEQYF | TGCGCCAGCAGCCACACAAGCGGGGGGTCCTACGAGCAGTACTTC
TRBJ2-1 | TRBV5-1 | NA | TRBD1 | CASSSGQGNSYNEQFF | TGCGCCAGCAGCTCAGGACAGGGAAATTCCTACAATGAGCAGTTCTTC
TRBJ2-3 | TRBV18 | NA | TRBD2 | CASSPRDYLTDTQYF | TGTGCCAGCTCACCACGGGACTACCTCACAGATACGCAGTATTTT
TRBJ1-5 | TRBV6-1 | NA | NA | CASSEGRGQPQHF | TGTGCCAGCAGTGAGGGGAGGGGCCAGCCCCAGCATTTT
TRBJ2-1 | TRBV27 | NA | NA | CASSLRGSNEQFF | TGTGCCAGCAGTTTACGGGGGTCCAATGAGCAGTTCTTC
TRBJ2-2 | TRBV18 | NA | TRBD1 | CASSPSSGQGSNTGELFF | TGTGCCAGCTCACCGTCGTCGGGACAGGGTTCGAACACCGGGGAGCTGTTTTTT
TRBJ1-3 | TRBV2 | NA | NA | CASSEQGRSNGNTIYF | TGTGCCAGCAGTGAACAGGGTAGGAGTAATGGAAACACCATATATTTT
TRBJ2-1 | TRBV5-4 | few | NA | CASSLDTSSIEEQFF | TGTGCCAGCAGCTTGGATACGTCTAGCATCGAGGAGCAGTTCTTC
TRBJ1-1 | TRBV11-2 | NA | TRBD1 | CASSPQTGFLSEAFF | TGTGCCAGCAGCCCCCAGACAGGGTTCCTGTCTGAAGCTTTCTTT
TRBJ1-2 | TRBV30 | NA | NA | CAWGRRAPTAHYGYTF | TGTGCCTGGGGGAGACGGGCCCCGACAGCACACTATGGCTACACCTTC
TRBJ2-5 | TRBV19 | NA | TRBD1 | CASSIGSGQQETQYF | TGTGCCAGTAGTATAGGGTCGGGACAGCAAGAGACCCAGTACTTC
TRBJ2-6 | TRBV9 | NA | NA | CASSVVARLSGANVLTF | TGTGCCAGCAGCGTAGTGGCTCGACTGTCTGGGGCCAACGTCCTGACTTTC
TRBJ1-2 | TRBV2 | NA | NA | CASSEGPGAYGYTF | TGTGCCAGCAGTGAAGGTCCAGGGGCCTATGGCTACACCTTC